The T cell receptor beta chain under discussion was sequenced for a study of identical twins. The CDR3 loop spans 17 amino acids. The germline V gene encodes CDR1 SGHTA and CDR2 FQGNSA. The V and J ends lost 2 bases and 8 bases, in that order; junction bases with no gene match: 13. TCRdb re-analysed the 5' RACE reads in MiXCR, keeping a single row per CDR3 protein. The data contain hundreds of thousands of distinct CDR3 sequences, under 10% of them singletons. The sample was also linked to a second study, of yellow fever vaccine responses in identical twins.

The chain is built from TRBV7-2 and TRBJ2-1; 9 positions agree with TRBD2. Sequencing input: memory (CD45RO+) T cells sorted from blood. This sequence originates from a young woman in good health. The CDR3 is CASSLRSGGGARDEQFF. CDR3 bases: TGTGCCAGCAGCTTACGGTCTGGCGGGGGGGCGAGGGATGAGCAGTTCTTC.